This TCR beta chain was sequenced during a study of human T cells and chemical hapten exposure. The study, taken as a whole, reports: Controls formed significantly fewer large CDR3 similarity clusters than expanded TCRs did.

Per the germline V gene, CDR1 is DFQATT and CDR2 is SNEGSKA (reference sequence). Germline trimming cut 5 bases from V and 0 bases from J; bases unmatched to any gene: 12. The CDR3 is made up of 16 amino acids. This clonotype showed up just a few times. Its antigen is not identified. The sample's time point: pre-sensitization, week 0. As for treatment: therapeutic diphenylcyclopropenone sensitization with weekly scalp DPC. TCRdb itself ran the RACE reads through MiXCR, one entry per CDR3 protein. The repertoire consists of 180,000 or so distinct CDR3 sequences, with roughly 30% occurring once and the leading ten covering 2.5% to 3.5%.

The chain joins TRBV20-1 to TRBJ1-1; 7 nucleotides align to TRBD1. Sequencing was performed on whole blood, taken in connection with sensitization to the hapten diphenylcyclopropenone (DPC). The TCR sequence derives from a woman in her twenties or thirties with alopecia areata. Some clones in this sample may be carry-over from other donors' samples. CDR3 nucleotide sequence: TGCAGTGCTCCCCGGGACAGCCTAACCCTGAACACTGAAGCTTTCTTT. It encodes CSAPRDSLTLNTEAFF.